This is a list of T cell receptor beta chains from one sample in a study of cytomegalovirus exposure and HLA in healthy donors. TCRdb keeps only in-frame clones here, not all; method: immunoSEQ multiplex PCR. Seen here are 250,000 to 400,000 clones, roughly 87% observed once, and the top ten hold approximately 0.96%. The sample was PBMCs. Receptors were obtained from a man between 25 and 39 years old in good health and CMV-seronegative. The CDR3 runs from the conserved cysteine through the conserved F or W. Fields, in order: J gene, CDR3 length, V gene, CDR3 protein.

TRBJ1-4	15	TRBV7-9	CASSFSGQGYEKLFF
TRBJ2-7	16	TRBV9	CASSLGTGTGSYEQYF
TRBJ2-3	16	TRBV5-1	CASSLVLVVGTDTQYF
TRBJ1-3	16	TRBV14	CASSQIVGSSGNTIYF
TRBJ1-1	15	TRBV6-5	CASSYSDTLNTEAFF
TRBJ2-7	13	TRBV7-6	CASSLGESYEQYF
TRBJ2-1	10	TRBV2	CASSPNEQFF
TRBJ2-6	16	TRBV6-4	CASSDVGLRGANVLTF
TRBJ2-1	15	TRBV27	CASSFPGGTYNEQFF
TRBJ2-7	15	TRBV11-2	CASSLDSGRGIEQYF
TRBJ1-1	13	TRBV18	CASSAKQGTEAFF
TRBJ1-1	11	TRBV25-1	CASGGHTEAFF
TRBJ1-4	14	TRBV6-5	CASGSGKSSEKLFF
TRBJ1-1	9	TRBV7-8	CAVASEAFF
TRBJ2-7	13	TRBV11-3	CASSLGQEYEQYF
TRBJ2-3	16	TRBV5-6	CASSLMARVVLDTQYF
TRBJ1-4	15	TRBV18	CASSPSGGAREKLFF
TRBJ2-3	14	TRBV27	CASSFAPGSDTQYF
TRBJ2-7	17	TRBV7-6	CASSSRGRTSGVFEQYF
TRBJ2-1	19	TRBV9	CASSPRTSGGAKSYNEQFF
TRBJ2-5	15	TRBV19	CASSISGAAAGTQYF
TRBJ2-7	16	TRBV5-6	CASSLAGQGVSYEQYF
TRBJ2-7	16	TRBV6-5	CASSYGLAGATYEQYF
TRBJ2-1	12	TRBV4-1	CASSHDRPEQFF
TRBJ2-7	14	TRBV6-5	CASTQGQSPYEQYF
TRBJ1-1	17	TRBV11-2	CASSFPPKTLQSTEAFF
TRBJ1-5	13	TRBV2	CASRRQLNQPQHF
TRBJ1-1	15	TRBV4-1	CASSWKQGMNTEAFF
TRBJ1-1	13	TRBV5-1	CASSLNPDTEAFF
TRBJ2-1	15	TRBV19	CASSPARTGYNEQFF
TRBJ2-3	16	TRBV27	CASSPSGGGWTDTQYF
TRBJ1-1	13	TRBV2	CASSTGTYIEAFF
TRBJ1-2	14	TRBV4-2	CASSQEWIAYGYTF
TRBJ1-2	15	TRBV4-3	CASSPGQPANYGYTF
TRBJ1-2	15	TRBV30	CAWSLLPGTGRGYTF
TRBJ2-1	14	TRBV7-2	CASRLAGGPNEQFF
TRBJ1-1	13	TRBV4-1	CASSQVQVSEAFF
TRBJ1-6	16	TRBV18	CASSRRTEGRNSPLHF
TRBJ1-3	13	TRBV7-9	CASSLTQGDTIYF
TRBJ1-3	14	TRBV9	CASSVEDSGNTIYF
TRBJ2-7	15	TRBV6-5	CASSYSQSQGYEQYF
TRBJ2-7	15	TRBV6-5	CASSYWEGQGYEQYF
TRBJ1-3	15	TRBV7-2	CASSSPGGSGNTIYF
TRBJ1-1	16	TRBV7-2	CASSPHWGRFGTEAFF
TRBJ2-7	14	TRBV5-1	CASSLGYIDYEQYF